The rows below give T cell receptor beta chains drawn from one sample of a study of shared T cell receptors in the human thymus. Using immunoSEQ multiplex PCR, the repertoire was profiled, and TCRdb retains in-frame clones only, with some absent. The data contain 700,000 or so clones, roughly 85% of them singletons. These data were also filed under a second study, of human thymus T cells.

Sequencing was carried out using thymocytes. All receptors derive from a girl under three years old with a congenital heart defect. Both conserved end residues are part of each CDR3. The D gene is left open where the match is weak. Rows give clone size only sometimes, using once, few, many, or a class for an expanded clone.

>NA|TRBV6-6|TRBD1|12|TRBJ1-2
CASRTGGYGYTF
TGTGCCAGCAGGACAGGGGGCTATGGCTACACCTTC
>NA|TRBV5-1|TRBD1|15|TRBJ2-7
CASSPTGGHSYEQYF
TGCGCCAGCAGCCCAACAGGGGGCCATAGCTACGAGCAGTACTTC
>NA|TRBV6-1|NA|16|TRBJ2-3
CASSEVYRRGTDTQYF
TGTGCCAGCAGTGAAGTCTACAGGCGCGGCACAGATACGCAGTATTTT
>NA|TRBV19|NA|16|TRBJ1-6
CASSSQHRVLGSPLHF
TGTGCCAGTAGTTCCCAACACAGGGTGTTGGGGTCACCCCTCCACTTT
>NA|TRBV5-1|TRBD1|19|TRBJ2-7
CASSPSGTGPLMGDYEQYF
TGCGCCAGCAGCCCATCGGGGACAGGTCCTCTGATGGGGGACTACGAGCAGTACTTC
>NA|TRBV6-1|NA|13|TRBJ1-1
CASSSSGNTEAFF
TGTGCCAGCAGTTCCTCAGGGAACACTGAAGCTTTCTTT
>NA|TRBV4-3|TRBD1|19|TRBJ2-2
CASSQDRKDRGSLTGELFF
TGCGCCAGCAGCCAAGATAGAAAGGACAGGGGGTCCCTCACCGGGGAGCTGTTTTTT
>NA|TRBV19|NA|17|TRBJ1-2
CASSILGRREVTYGYTF
TGTGCCAGTAGTATCCTAGGTCGCAGGGAAGTAACTTATGGCTACACCTTC
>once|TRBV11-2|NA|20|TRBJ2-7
CASSLDRGTTLARGSYEQYF
TGTGCCAGCAGCTTAGACAGGGGAACAACTCTTGCCAGGGGTTCCTACGAGCAGTACTTC
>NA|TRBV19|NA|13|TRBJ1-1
CASSIRGNTEAFF
TGTGCCAGTAGTATACGGGGGAACACTGAAGCTTTCTTT
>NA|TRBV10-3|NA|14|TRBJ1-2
CAIKLDRGNYGYTF
TGTGCCATCAAATTGGATCGGGGTAACTATGGCTACACCTTC
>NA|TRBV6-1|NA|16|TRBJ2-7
CASSEIWTACSYEQYF
TGTGCCAGCAGTGAAATTTGGACAGCCTGCTCCTACGAGCAGTACTTC
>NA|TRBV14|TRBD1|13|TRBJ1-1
CASSPDRVTEAFF
TGTGCCAGCAGCCCGGACAGGGTCACTGAAGCTTTCTTT
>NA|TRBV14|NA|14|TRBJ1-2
CASSQRDSLYGYTF
TGTGCCAGCAGCCAACGGGACTCTCTTTATGGCTACACCTTC
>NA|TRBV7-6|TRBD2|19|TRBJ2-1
CASSSSGSSGGISYNEQFF
TGTGCCAGCAGCTCCTCCGGGAGTAGCGGGGGAATCTCCTACAATGAGCAGTTCTTC
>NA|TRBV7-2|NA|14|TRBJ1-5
CASSLERENQPQHF
TGTGCCAGCAGCTTAGAACGGGAAAATCAGCCCCAGCATTTT
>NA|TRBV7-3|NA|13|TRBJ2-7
CASSDYFQGEQYF
TGTGCCAGCAGCGATTACTTCCAGGGAGAGCAGTACTTC
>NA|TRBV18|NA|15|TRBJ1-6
CASSPIGQYNSPLHF
TGTGCCAGCTCACCTATTGGACAGTATAATTCACCCCTCCACTTT
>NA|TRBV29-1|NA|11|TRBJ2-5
CSAGTIETQYF
TGCAGCGCCGGGACAATAGAGACCCAGTACTTC
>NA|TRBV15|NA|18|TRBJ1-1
CATSRAGLKRGGNTEAFF
TGTGCCACCAGCAGAGCGGGACTAAAGCGAGGCGGGAACACTGAAGCTTTCTTT
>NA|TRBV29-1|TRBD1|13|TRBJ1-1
CSVGPGQGIEAFF
TGCAGCGTTGGACCGGGACAGGGGATTGAAGCTTTCTTT
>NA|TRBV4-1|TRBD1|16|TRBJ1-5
CASSPVFQGAGQPQHF
TGCGCCAGCAGCCCCGTGTTTCAGGGGGCAGGTCAGCCCCAGCATTTT
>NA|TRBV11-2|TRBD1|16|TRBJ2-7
CASSLVRTGEGDEQYF
TGTGCCAGCAGCTTAGTTAGGACAGGGGAAGGCGACGAGCAGTACTTC
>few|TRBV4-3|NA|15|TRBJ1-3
CASSHAGEYLNTIYF
TGCGCCAGCAGCCACGCAGGGGAGTATTTGAACACCATATATTTT
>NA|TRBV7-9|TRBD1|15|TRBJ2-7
CASSLGTGSSYEQYF
TGTGCCAGCAGCTTAGGGACAGGGAGCTCCTACGAGCAGTACTTC
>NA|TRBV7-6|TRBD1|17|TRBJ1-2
CASSLTGQGATLGGYTF
TGTGCCAGCAGTTTAACGGGACAGGGGGCCACGTTGGGGGGCTACACCTTC
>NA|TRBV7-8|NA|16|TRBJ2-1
CASSPPGAGVYNEQFF
TGTGCCAGCAGCCCTCCCGGGGCAGGGGTGTACAATGAGCAGTTCTTC
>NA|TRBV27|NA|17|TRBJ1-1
CASSSRPPGGWNTEAFF
TGTGCCAGCAGTTCCCGACCCCCAGGTGGCTGGAACACTGAAGCTTTCTTT
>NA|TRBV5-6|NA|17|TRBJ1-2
CASSLPGRGRRNYGYTF
TGTGCCAGCAGCTTGCCCGGTCGAGGGCGAAGGAACTATGGCTACACCTTC
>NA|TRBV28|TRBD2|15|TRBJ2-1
CASSQLAGVPNEQFF
TGTGCCAGCAGCCAACTAGCGGGGGTACCCAATGAGCAGTTCTTC
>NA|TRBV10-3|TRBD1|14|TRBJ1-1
CAISESRGQTEAFF
TGTGCCATCAGTGAGTCTAGGGGACAGACTGAAGCTTTCTTT
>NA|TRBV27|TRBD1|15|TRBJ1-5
CASKTGAVGSQPQHF
TGTGCCAGCAAAACAGGGGCGGTTGGGAGTCAGCCCCAGCATTTT
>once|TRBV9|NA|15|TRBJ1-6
CASSAAGVYNSPLHF
TGTGCCAGCAGCGCCGCAGGGGTTTATAATTCACCCCTCCACTTT